The sequence of this T cell receptor (beta chain) was determined in a study of blood T cell repertoires in COVID-19. Study context: Acute and convalescent COVID-19 samples came from the United States, Italy and Spain. PBMCs, B-cell-depleted T cells, or T cells were the source of the cDNA or gDNA that made up the material.

Losses at the gene ends were 2 bases for V and 3 bases for J; bases not matched to a gene: 4. In germline, CDR1 is SGHTA, CDR2 FQGNSA. The CDR3 is 15 residues long. In the original processing: Researchers report that nucleated cell counts were estimated from reference gene primer amplification. The method was immunoSEQ multiplex PCR; TCRdb's version includes in-frame clones alone and lacks a portion of them. The V and J calls and the clone size are those of that table, but D and trimming were determined from the DNA. Found here are around 290,000 clones, around 87% of them singletons; the top ten hold approximately 8.1%.

Sequencing used peripheral blood. This clonotype originated in a woman aged 50 to 60 who had recovered from COVID-19. This chain connects TRBV7-2 to TRBJ2-3; 8 bases match TRBD2. The CDR3 here is CASSLSSGGTDTQYF. CDR3 nucleotides: TGTGCCAGCAGCTTATCCAGCGGGGGAACAGATACGCAGTATTTT.